This TCR beta chain was recorded in a study of cytomegalovirus exposure and HLA in healthy donors. The wider study: Earlier, almost 120 million unique TCR beta sequences were recovered from 170 million or so T cells by an analysis. In terms of ancestry, the Caucasian-associated cluster contained around four fifths of the roughly 400 genotyped donors.

The PCR ran on 60 Vbeta and 13 Jbeta primers. Using immunoSEQ multiplex PCR, the repertoire was profiled, and TCRdb retains in-frame clones only, with some absent. The table lists about 210,000 clones, more than 70% of them singletons. General study points: Only CMV serostatus was available as immune exposure information.

V was trimmed by 4 bases and J by 1 base, leaving 20 bases between them. The CDR3 is made up of 17 amino acids. Germline CDR1 SGHRS, CDR2 YFSETQ. Remarks on this clone: Antigen unknown.

The source is a boy between 10 and 17 years old in good health and CMV-seronegative. The material sequenced was PBMCs. The V gene is TRBV5-1, the J gene TRBJ1-1, with D perhaps matching TRBD1 (6 bases). In DNA form, the CDR3 reads TGCGCCAGCAGCCCCGGGACAAACATTCCCACGAACACTGAAGCTTTCTTT. Its translation is CASSPGTNIPTNTEAFF. Variable domain in full (rest from reference TRBV5-1 and TRBJ1-1): KAGVTQTPRYLIKTRGQQVTLSCSPISGHRSVSWYQQTPGQGLQFLFEYFSETQRNKGNFPGRFSGRQFSNSRSEMNVSTLELGDSALYLCASSPGTNIPTNTEAFFGQGTRLTVV.